This T cell receptor beta chain was observed in a study of graft-versus-host responses after intestinal transplantation. Study details: All recipients were given anti-thymocyte globulin induction, and tacrolimus and steroids were then administered for around three years.

CDR1 is MGHRA, CDR2 YSYEKL, per germline. With 4 bases removed from V and 9 bases from J, the gap between germline ends came to 19 bases. The CDR3 extends over 14 amino acids. Generated by immunoSEQ multiplex PCR, the TCRdb table keeps only in-frame clones and is missing some. The table has 65,000 to 90,000 clones, 80% to 95% seen once. A note on this clone: Its antigen is unknown.

This chain joins TRBV4-1 and TRBJ2-7, with unresolved D. The TCR sequence derives from a human donor who was the organ donor for an intestinal transplant. Sequenced material: unstimulated CD8+ T cells sorted from spleen or lymph node cells, taken before transplant. CDR3 bases: TGCGCCAGCAGCCCTACCTCAATGCCGTGGGCGCAGTACTTC. Translation: CASSPTSMPWAQYF.